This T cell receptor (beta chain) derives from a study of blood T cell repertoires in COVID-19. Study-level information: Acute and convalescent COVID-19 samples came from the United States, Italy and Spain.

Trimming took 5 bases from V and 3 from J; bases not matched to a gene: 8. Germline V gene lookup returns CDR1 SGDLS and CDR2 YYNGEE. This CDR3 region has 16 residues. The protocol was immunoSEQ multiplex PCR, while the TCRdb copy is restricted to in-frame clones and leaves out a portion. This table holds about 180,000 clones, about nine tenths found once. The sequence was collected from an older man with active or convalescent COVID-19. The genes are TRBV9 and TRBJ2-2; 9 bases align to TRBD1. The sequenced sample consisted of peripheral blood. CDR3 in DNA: TGTGCCAGCAGTACCGGGACAGGGAGTGACACCGGGGAGCTGTTTTTT. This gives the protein CASSTGTGSDTGELFF. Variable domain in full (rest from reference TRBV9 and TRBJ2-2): DSGVTQTPKHLITATGQRVTLRCSPRSGDLSVYWYQQSLDQGLQFLIQYYNGEERAKGNILERFSAQQFPDLHSELNLSSLELGDSALYFCASSTGTGSDTGELFFGEGSRLTVL.